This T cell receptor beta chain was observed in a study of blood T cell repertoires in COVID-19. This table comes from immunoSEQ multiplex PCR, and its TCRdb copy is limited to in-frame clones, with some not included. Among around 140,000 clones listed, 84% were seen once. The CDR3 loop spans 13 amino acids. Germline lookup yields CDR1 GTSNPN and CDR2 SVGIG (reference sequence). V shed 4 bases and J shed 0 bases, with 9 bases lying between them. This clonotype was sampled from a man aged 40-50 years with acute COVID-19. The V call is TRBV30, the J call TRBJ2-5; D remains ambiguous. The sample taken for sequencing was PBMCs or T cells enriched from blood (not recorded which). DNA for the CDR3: TGTGCCTGGATATCCGGGTACCAAGAGACCCAGTACTTC. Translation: CAWISGYQETQYF. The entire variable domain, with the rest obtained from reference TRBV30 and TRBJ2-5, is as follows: SQTIHQWPATLVQPVGSPLSLECTVEGTSNPNLYWYRQAAGRGLQLLFYSVGIGQISSEVPQNLSASRPQDRQFILSSKKLLLSDSGFYLCAWISGYQETQYFGPGTRLLVL.